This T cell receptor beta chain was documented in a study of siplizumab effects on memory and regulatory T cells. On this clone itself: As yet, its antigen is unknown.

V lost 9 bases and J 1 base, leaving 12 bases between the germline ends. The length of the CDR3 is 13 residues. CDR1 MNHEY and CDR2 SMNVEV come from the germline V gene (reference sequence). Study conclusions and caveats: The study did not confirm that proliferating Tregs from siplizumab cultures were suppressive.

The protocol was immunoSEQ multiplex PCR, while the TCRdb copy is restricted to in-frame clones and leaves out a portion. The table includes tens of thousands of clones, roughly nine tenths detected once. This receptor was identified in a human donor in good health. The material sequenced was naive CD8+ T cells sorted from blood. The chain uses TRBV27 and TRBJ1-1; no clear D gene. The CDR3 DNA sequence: TGTGCCAGTAGTAGCCTCGCGAACACTGAAGCTTTCTTT. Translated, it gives CASSSLANTEAFF.